The 18 T cell receptor beta chains below were found in one sample sequenced in a study of blood T cell repertoires in COVID-19. Only in-frame clones appear in the TCRdb table, and some are missing; sequencing was by immunoSEQ multiplex PCR. The table records around 190,000 clones, around 83% of them present only once. The sequenced sample was PBMCs or T cells enriched from blood (not recorded which). Every receptor here comes from a woman in her thirties or forties in a cohort exposed to, infected with or recovered from COVID-19 (not recorded which).

This clone was seen once. CDR3: CASSDFGDRVSPLHF. The CDR3 coding sequence is TGTGCCAGCAGTGACTTCGGGGACAGGGTCTCACCCCTCCACTTT. The chain couples TRBV6-4 to TRBJ1-6, with 9 bases aligning to TRBD1. The V gene's germline CDR1 is MRHNA and CDR2 SNTAGT. This CDR3 has 15 amino acids. V trimming: 1 base; J trimming: 10 bases; junction bases outside the gene matches: 5.

The genes are TRBV7-9 and TRBJ2-1; 7 bases are shared with TRBD2. There are 15 residues in the CDR3. CDR1 is SEHNR, CDR2 FQNEAQ, per germline (reference sequence). V trimming: 3 bases; J trimming: 2 bases; junction bases outside the gene matches: 4. The CDR3 sequence is CASSFSGGAYNEQFF. In nucleotides, the CDR3 is TGTGCCAGCAGCTTTTCTGGGGGGGCCTACAATGAGCAGTTCTTC.

The V gene is TRBV13, the J gene TRBJ2-7, with TRBD2 matching 11 bases. Germline trimming cut 5 bases from V and 7 bases from J; bases unmatched to any gene: 16. This CDR3 has 17 residues. Germline V gene lookup returns CDR1 PRHDT and CDR2 FYEKMQ (reference sequence). CDR3 protein: CASSPTGTSGPKREQYF. For the CDR3, the DNA is TGTGCCAGCAGCCCCACAGGGACTAGCGGCCCGAAAAGGGAGCAGTACTTC.

J is TRBJ2-1 and V is TRBV7-2; maybe TRBD1 (5 bases). Germline values: CDR1 SGHTA, CDR2 FQGNSA. The CDR3 has 15 residues. The V gene lost 1 base and the J gene lost 6 bases, with 13 bases spanning the gap. The CDR3 spells CASSLETGSGNEQFF. The CDR3 DNA reads as TGTGCCAGCAGCTTAGAAACAGGCTCAGGCAATGAGCAGTTCTTC.

This clone appeared a few times. This chain connects TRBV24-1 to TRBJ2-1, with a weak D call TRBD1 (5 bases). Germline V gene sequence: CDR1 KGHDR, CDR2 SFDVKD. The V and J ends lost 3 bases and 3 bases respectively, with 14 bases between them. The CDR3 spans 16 residues. The CDR3 loop is CATSDVQGNSYNEQFF. The CDR3, as DNA: TGTGCCACCAGTGATGTCCAGGGTAATAGCTACAATGAGCAGTTCTTC.

The chain has TRBV5-1 and TRBJ1-3; a possible D gene is TRBD1 (5 bases). V dropped 4 bases and J dropped 2 bases, with 7 bases sitting between them. The CDR3 consists of 13 residues. CDR1 is SGHRS, CDR2 YFSETQ, per germline. This chain's CDR3 is CASSPGTGNTIYF. The DNA for the CDR3 is TGCGCCAGCAGCCCAGGGACTGGAAACACCATATATTTT.

V is TRBV10-2 and J is TRBJ2-7; D is unresolved. Germline V gene lookup returns CDR1 WSHSY and CDR2 SAAADI. The CDR3 consists of 13 residues. With 5 bases removed from V and 2 bases from J, the gap between germline ends came to 10 bases. CDR3 bases: TGCGCCAGCAGTCCCCCTAAAGCCTACGAGCAGTACTTC. Translating it yields CASSPPKAYEQYF.

The chain joins TRBV12-3 or TRBV12-4 to TRBJ1-3; D is unresolved. The CDR3 runs 13 residues. V lost 8 bases to trimming and J lost 0 bases, with 8 bases between them. The CDR3 nucleotides read TGTGCCAGCGACCGGAGCTCTGGAAACACCATATATTTT. It specifies CASDRSSGNTIYF.

CDR3 DNA: TGTGCCAGCAGTTTGGACAGGGGGCGTGAAAAACTGTTTTTT. The encoded protein is CASSLDRGREKLFF. V gene TRBV28 combines with J gene TRBJ1-4; TRBD1 aligns across 11 bases. Germline loops: CDR1 MDHEN, CDR2 SYDVKM. The junction had 1 base not matched to a gene; V was cut back by 3 bases and J by 7 bases. The CDR3 runs 14 residues.

The chain uses TRBV28 and TRBJ2-1, with D possibly matching TRBD2 (5 bases). This CDR3 comprises 13 residues. The germline V gene has CDR1 MDHEN and CDR2 SYDVKM. Trimming pared 6 bases from V and 8 bases from J, leaving 14 bases between. The CDR3 DNA is TGTGCCAGCAGGGAGGTAGTGAACCATGAGCAGTTCTTC. This translates into CASREVVNHEQFF.

This chain joins TRBV7-2 and TRBJ2-3; D is undetermined. This CDR3 comprises 15 residues. Germline V gene data show CDR1 as SGHTA and CDR2 as FQGNSA. With 0 bases removed from V and 2 bases from J, the gap between germline ends came to 9 bases. This CDR3 is CASSLARPDTDTQYF. CDR3 bases: TGTGCCAGCAGCTTAGCGAGGCCGGACACAGATACGCAGTATTTT.

This chain joins TRBV7-9 and TRBJ2-2; D is possibly TRBD1 (6 bases). Germline-derived CDR1 and CDR2 are SEHNR and FQNEAQ (reference sequence). V dropped 5 bases and J dropped 0 bases, with 13 bases sitting between them. This CDR3 is 16 amino acids long. The CDR3 is CASSRSRQANTGELFF. CDR3 coding DNA: TGTGCCAGCAGCCGTTCCCGACAGGCGAACACCGGGGAGCTGTTTTTT.

J is TRBJ1-1 and V is TRBV4-1; 10 bases map to TRBD1. Germline V gives CDR1 MGHRA, CDR2 YSYEKL. V was clipped by 4 bases and J by 7 bases; unmatched bases: 6. This CDR3 contains 14 residues. This CDR3 reads CASSPGQGSSEAFF. In DNA, the CDR3 is TGCGCCAGCAGCCCGGGACAGGGGAGTAGTGAAGCTTTCTTT.

V gene TRBV5-1 combines with J gene TRBJ1-4; 8 bases are a match to TRBD1. CDR3 length: 15 residues. Unmatched junction bases numbered 10, after V lost 4 bases and J lost 8 bases. Germline CDR1 SGHRS, CDR2 YFSETQ. The CDR3 loop reads CASSNDRGLREKLFF. The CDR3 DNA reads as TGCGCCAGCAGCAACGACAGGGGTTTGCGCGAAAAACTGTTTTTT.

This chain connects TRBV6-5 to TRBJ1-1; D is undetermined. V was cut by 0 bases and J by 0 bases, with 11 bases left in between. The V gene's germline CDR1 is MNHEY and CDR2 SVGAGI. This CDR3 comprises 16 residues. This CDR3 reads CASSYSWRRLNTEAFF. DNA of the CDR3: TGTGCCAGCAGTTACTCATGGCGCAGGCTGAACACTGAAGCTTTCTTT.

The V gene is TRBV28, the J gene TRBJ2-5; 14 positions agree with TRBD2. From germline, CDR1 is MDHEN and CDR2 SYDVKM. Trimming cost V 6 bases and J 5 bases; bases outside gene matches: 8. The CDR3 spans 16 residues. The CDR3 spells CASSPPRTSGGETQYF. The CDR3 DNA sequence: TGTGCCAGCAGCCCACCCCGGACTAGCGGGGGGGAGACCCAGTACTTC.

The V gene is TRBV19, the J gene TRBJ2-1; 8 nucleotides match TRBD2. CDR1 LNHDA and CDR2 SQIVND come from the germline V gene (reference sequence). V dropped 10 bases and J dropped 4; count of bases not matched to a gene: 12. This CDR3 has 15 amino acids. This CDR3 reads CATQIAGTSYNEQFF. The DNA for the CDR3 is TGTGCCACCCAGATAGCGGGGACATCATACAATGAGCAGTTCTTC.

This chain joins TRBV15 and TRBJ2-3; D call uncertain. Germline lookup yields CDR1 LNHNV and CDR2 YYDKDF (reference sequence). Trimming removed 1 base at V and 5 bases at J, with 7 bases between. The CDR3 is made up of 13 amino acids. This chain's CDR3 is CATSRVPGDTQYF. The CDR3 DNA follows: TGTGCCACCAGCAGAGTTCCCGGAGATACGCAGTATTTT. Filled out from reference TRBV15 and TRBJ2-3, the complete variable domain reads DAMVIQNPRYQVTQFGKPVTLSCSQTLNHNVMYWYQQKSSQAPKLLFHYYDKDFNNEADTPDNFQSRRPNTSFCFLDIRSPGLGDTAMYLCATSRVPGDTQYFGPGTRLTVL.